A selection of T cell receptor beta chains follows, all from one sample in a study of blood T cell repertoires in COVID-19. Profiling relied on immunoSEQ multiplex PCR, and the TCRdb table lists in-frame clones only, not all of them. Of hundreds of thousands of clones in the sample, around 91% were seen once. Sequences were obtained from peripheral blood. The receptors shown here come from an older woman with acute or convalescent COVID-19. CDR3s include the opening cysteine and the closing phenylalanine or tryptophan.

V	J	CDR3
TRBV4-1	TRBJ2-1	CASSQDGTYNEQFF
TRBV3-1/TRBV3-2	TRBJ1-2	CASSQDGSGRGYYGYTF
TRBV7-2	TRBJ2-5	CASQRGVQETQYF
TRBV12-2	TRBJ1-2	CASRLVRGTGGANYGYTF
TRBV12-3/TRBV12-4	TRBJ2-2	CASKGTGELFF
TRBV19	TRBJ1-2	CASSMSGRGRQNYGYTF
TRBV3-1/TRBV3-2	TRBJ1-2	CASSQDNRDGYTF
TRBV18	TRBJ1-5	CASSLQGNQPQHF
TRBV29-1	TRBJ1-1	CSVEAQQNTEAFF
TRBV27	TRBJ2-1	CASSPSGSNEQFF
TRBV11-3	TRBJ2-1	CASSLSTSPSYNEQFF
TRBV2	TRBJ2-4	CARSRPGTGTVQYF
TRBV28	TRBJ1-1	CASSVTGARASTEAFF
TRBV3-1/TRBV3-2	TRBJ2-1	CASRHRAAAGGPGNEQFF